A selection of T cell receptor beta chains follows, all from one sample in a study of human T cells and chemical hapten exposure. TCRdb independently ran MiXCR on the RACE reads; one entry per CDR3 protein. The profile covers 180,000 or so distinct CDR3 sequences, with around 30% appearing a single time and about 2.8% taken by the ten largest. The material sequenced was whole blood, taken in connection with sensitization to the hapten diphenylcyclopropenone (DPC). The receptor source for this set is a woman under 40 with alopecia areata. Some clones in this sample may be carry-over from other donors' samples. Both conserved end residues are part of each CDR3. D genes are given only for firm matches. Some rows mark clone size as missing; the rest say once, few, many or name a class of expanded clone.

size: NA
J: TRBJ2-1
V: TRBV25-1
D: NA
CDR3: CACSDPASQLQFF
DNA: TGTGCCTGCAGTGATCCCGCATCACAGCTACAGTTCTTC

size: NA
J: TRBJ2-3
V: TRBV20-1
D: NA
CDR3: CSATPAGKYF
DNA: TGCAGTGCCACGCCGGCAGGGAAGTATTTT

size: NA
J: TRBJ2-1
V: TRBV7-6
D: TRBD1
CDR3: CASSLRSGQGSYNEQFF
DNA: TGTGCCAGCAGCTTAAGGTCGGGACAGGGATCCTACAATGAGCAGTTCTTC

size: NA
J: TRBJ2-5
V: TRBV28
D: NA
CDR3: CASSLFGQFQETQYF
DNA: TGTGCCAGCAGTTTGTTTGGACAGTTTCAAGAGACCCAGTACTTC

size: few
J: TRBJ2-1
V: TRBV2
D: NA
CDR3: CASSIGQANEQFF
DNA: TGTGCCAGCAGCATTGGACAAGCCAATGAGCAGTTCTTC

size: NA
J: TRBJ2-5
V: TRBV7-2
D: NA
CDR3: CASRGLGGQETQYF
DNA: TGTGCCAGCAGGGGGTTGGGGGGACAAGAGACCCAGTACTTC

size: NA
J: TRBJ2-1
V: TRBV3-1
D: NA
CDR3: CASSQGGVGEQFF
DNA: TGTGCCAGCAGCCAAGGGGGGGTGGGTGAGCAGTTCTTC

size: few
J: TRBJ1-2
V: TRBV28
D: TRBD1
CDR3: CASSLTAGGYGYTF
DNA: TGTGCCAGCAGTTTAACGGCAGGGGGCTATGGCTACACCTTC

size: NA
J: TRBJ2-7
V: TRBV20-1
D: NA
CDR3: CSAPVRGVHEQYF
DNA: TGCAGTGCCCCCGTCCGCGGCGTACACGAGCAGTACTTC

size: NA
J: TRBJ2-5
V: TRBV20-1
D: TRBD1
CDR3: CSAHGPGQGASETQYF
DNA: TGCAGTGCACACGGACCGGGACAGGGGGCGTCGGAGACCCAGTACTTC

size: few
J: TRBJ1-2
V: TRBV18
D: NA
CDR3: CASSPAGNVRNYGYTF
DNA: TGTGCCAGCTCACCGGCGGGGAACGTGAGAAACTATGGCTACACCTTC

size: NA
J: TRBJ1-1
V: TRBV6-6
D: TRBD1
CDR3: CASTGGPEAFF
DNA: TGTGCCTCAACAGGGGGCCCTGAAGCTTTCTTT

size: many
J: TRBJ2-7
V: TRBV4-2
D: TRBD1
CDR3: CASSTDRGLAYEQYF
DNA: TGTGCCAGCAGCACCGACAGGGGGCTCGCCTACGAGCAGTACTTC

size: NA
J: TRBJ1-5
V: TRBV25-1
D: TRBD1
CDR3: CASSAGTGNQPQHF
DNA: TGTGCCAGCAGTGCCGGGACAGGGAATCAGCCCCAGCATTTT